The 12 T cell receptor beta chains in this list originate from one sample, sequenced in a study of T cells in Graves' hyperthyroidism and ophthalmopathy (dated by TCRdb to between 2018 and 2020). The library was built by means of multiplex PCR. For sequencing, an Illumina HiSeq 2000 was employed. TCR beta CDR3 regions were amplified from RNA transcripts. For the first round of RT-PCR on the TCR CDR3, the HTBI primer set was used together with the Qiagen OneStep RT-PCR kit. TCRdb ran its own pipeline on the public reads, namely fastp trimming at Q25 and MiXCR clone calling, and kept in-frame beta chains. Every entry covers one CDR3 protein and lists the most common genes and DNA from its rows. The table for this sample lists approximately 510,000 distinct CDR3 sequences; 40% to 50% of them were counted only once. The ten top clones hold 35% to 50% of the sample. Source material: peripheral blood or thyroid tissue (not recorded which). Receptors originate from an adult woman with Graves' disease, either hyperthyroidism or ophthalmopathy (not recorded which).

A few counts support this clonotype. The chain links TRBV9 to TRBJ1-1; no clear D. This CDR3 has 15 residues. Trimming took off 0 bases at V and 5 bases at J, with 14 bases between the two ends. Germline V gene sequence: CDR1 SGDLS, CDR2 YYNGEE. The CDR3, as DNA: TGTGCCAGCAGCGTAGGATCTGAAGCGAATACTGAAGCTTTCTTT. Residues: CASSVGSEANTEAFF. Full variable domain (rest looked up from reference TRBV9 and TRBJ1-1): DSGVTQTPKHLITATGQRVTLRCSPRSGDLSVYWYQQSLDQGLQFLIQYYNGEERAKGNILERFSAQQFPDLHSELNLSSLELGDSALYFCASSVGSEANTEAFFGQGTRLTVV.

This clonotype was counted ten times or more. The chain links TRBV20-1 to TRBJ1-1, with D maybe TRBD1 (5 bases). The CDR3 is 15 residues long. Germline loops: CDR1 DFQATT, CDR2 SNEGSKA (reference sequence). V lost 5 bases, J lost 3 bases, and 19 bases lay in between. The CDR3 bases are TGCAGTGCTCGCCGGGACGGGGGAGGCGACACTGAAGCTTTCTTT. Its protein is CSARRDGGGDTEAFF.

The V gene is TRBV9, the J gene TRBJ2-6, with D possibly matching TRBD1 (5 bases). Germline CDR1 and CDR2: SGDLS and YYNGEE. V gave up 4 bases and J gave up 4 bases, with 12 bases separating them. The CDR3 length is 15 residues. CDR3 amino acids: CASSPARGGANVLTF. CDR3 DNA: TGTGCCAGCAGCCCAGCAAGGGGAGGGGCCAACGTCCTGACTTTC.

This chain uses TRBV25-1 with TRBJ2-5, with D possibly being TRBD1 (6 bases). Germline V gives CDR1 MGHDK, CDR2 SYGVNS. Trimming removed 4 bases from V and 2 bases from J, with 17 bases in between. This CDR3 contains 16 residues. CDR3 in DNA: TGTGCCAGCAGTGCCCCCCCGGGCAGGGGACAAGAGACCCAGTACTTC. Translation: CASSAPPGRGQETQYF.

Worth noting for this clonotype: The conserved phenylalanine or tryptophan is not found at the CDR3 terminus, so this likely reflects a read error. The DNA is left out, because the CDR3 cannot be placed on it with certainty; the CDR3 is given as TCRdb lists it. This chain uses TRBV30 with TRBJ1-6; the tabulated D call, TRBD1, remains unverified against the DNA. The CDR3 comprises 11 residues, both ends counted. The germline gives CDR1 GTSNPN, CDR2 SVGIG (reference sequence). The CDR3 loop reads CAWNSGTTSTY.

The chain couples TRBV7-2 to TRBJ2-7; 7 bases are a match to TRBD1. Trimming took 5 bases from V and 8 from J; bases not matched to a gene: 9. CDR1 and CDR2 from the germline V gene are SGHTA and FQGNSA. The CDR3 totals 13 residues. CDR3 in DNA: TGTGCCAGCAGCCCCCGACAGGGCGCACAGCAGTACTTC. Translated, it gives CASSPRQGAQQYF.

CDR3 loop: CSAFTGSSGNTIYF. For the CDR3, the DNA is TGCAGTGCTTTTACAGGGAGCTCTGGAAACACCATATATTTT. The rearrangement links TRBV20-1 to TRBJ1-3; D is perhaps TRBD1 (6 bases). The CDR3 has 14 residues. The germline V gene has CDR1 DFQATT and CDR2 SNEGSKA (reference sequence). V lost 5 bases and J 0 bases, leaving 11 bases between the germline ends.

This clonotype was observed at least ten times. This chain joins TRBV10-3 and TRBJ1-5, with 10 bases identical to TRBD1. V gave up 2 bases and J gave up 4 bases; unmatched junction bases: 5. From germline, CDR1 is ENHRY and CDR2 SYGVKD. The CDR3 sequence is 16 residues long. CDR3 sequence (DNA): TGTGCCATCAGTGAGGACAGGGGGCAAGGAAATCAGCCCCAGCATTTT. This encodes CAISEDRGQGNQPQHF.

This clonotype has at least ten counts. The chain is built from TRBV6-1 and TRBJ1-5; D remains ambiguous. The CDR3 totals 13 residues. Germline assignment: CDR1 MNHNS and CDR2 SASEGT. V was clipped by 3 bases and J by 5 bases, with 8 bases between them. The CDR3 DNA reads TGTGCCAGCAGTGAGGTGAAGTATCAGCCCCAGCATTTT. Its translation is CASSEVKYQPQHF.

The gene calls are TRBV11-2 and TRBJ2-7, with D tentatively TRBD2 (6 bases). The length of the CDR3 is 14 residues. Trimming removed 6 bases at V and 1 base at J, with 13 bases between. CDR1 is SGHAT and CDR2 is FQNNGV in the germline V gene. The CDR3 sequence is CASRSVGGSYEQYF. CDR3 DNA: TGTGCCAGCAGGTCGGTGGGGGGTTCCTACGAGCAGTACTTC.

CDR3 protein: CASSLGSAVTQETQYF. CDR3 nucleotides: TGTGCCAGCAGCTTAGGCTCCGCGGTGACTCAAGAGACCCAGTACTTC. The rearrangement joins TRBV7-6 to TRBJ2-5; D is ambiguous. Germline CDR1 is SGHVS and CDR2 is FNYEAQ. The CDR3 runs to 16 residues. V was clipped by 1 base and J by 2 bases, with 14 bases between them.

Remarks on this clonotype: A single base separates this from a much larger clone, so it may be a read error. The chain has TRBV20-1 and TRBJ1-2, with D unresolved. CDR3 size: 14 residues. Germline CDR1 reads DFQATT; CDR2 reads SNEGSKA (reference sequence). The CDR3 is CSTRDLYQPAGYTF. CDR3 in DNA: TGCAGTACTAGAGATCTTTATCAACCGGCTGGCTACACCTTC.